The present entry profiles one T cell receptor beta chain with its context. Its antigen is currently unknown. This sample is part of a study of cytomegalovirus exposure and HLA in healthy donors. For the study at large: Early on, a data release was issued that held some 91 million unique TCRs from HLA-typed donors. The study, taken as a whole, reports: Later analysis demonstrated an association between a missense DCLRE1C variant and TCR beta V- and J-gene trimming. Per published accounts, TCR beta sequences correctly predicted the HLA-A and HLA-B alleles of most subjects. When the data were analyzed later, several of the most significant clusters appeared to be linked to common viral pathogens.

In the PCR, 60 Vbeta and 13 Jbeta primers were used. Sequenced by immunoSEQ multiplex PCR; TCRdb stores in-frame clones only, minus some. The sample comprises about 130,000 clones, approximately 85% of which are singletons, and around 1.7% rests with the top ten. The clonotype originates from a boy aged 5-17 years in good health and CMV-seronegative. Sequenced input: PBMCs.

CDR3 amino acids: CASSPNRDRVYEQYF. The CDR3 nucleotides are TGTGCCAGCTCACCTAACCGGGACAGGGTATACGAGCAGTACTTC. The chain has TRBV18 and TRBJ2-7; the match to TRBD1 covers 9 bases. The CDR3 has 15 residues. Germline V gene sequence: CDR1 KGHSH, CDR2 LQKENI. The J segment lost 4 bases and the V segment lost 3 bases, leaving 7 bases of the junction unmatched.